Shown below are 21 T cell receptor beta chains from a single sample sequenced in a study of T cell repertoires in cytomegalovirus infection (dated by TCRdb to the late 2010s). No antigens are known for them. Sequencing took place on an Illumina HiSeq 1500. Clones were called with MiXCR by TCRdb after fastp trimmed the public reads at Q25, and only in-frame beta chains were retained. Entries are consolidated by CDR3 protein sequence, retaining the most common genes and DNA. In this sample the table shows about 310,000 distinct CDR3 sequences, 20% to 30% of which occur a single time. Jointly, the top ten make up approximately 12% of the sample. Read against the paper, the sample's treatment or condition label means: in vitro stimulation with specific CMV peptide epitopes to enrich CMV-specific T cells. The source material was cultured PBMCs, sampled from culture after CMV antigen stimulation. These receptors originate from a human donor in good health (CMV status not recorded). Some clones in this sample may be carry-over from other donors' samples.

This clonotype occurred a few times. CDR3 loop: CASSSSGSQNTIYF. In DNA, the CDR3 is TGTGCCAGCAGCTCGTCGGGCTCGCAAAACACCATATATTTT. This rearrangement joins TRBV7-9 to TRBJ1-3, with D hard to call. Germline CDR1 is SEHNR and CDR2 is FQNEAQ (reference sequence). The V end was cut by 4 bases, the J end by 6 bases, with 13 bases between. CDR3 length: 14 amino acids. Full variable domain (missing parts from reference TRBV7-9 and TRBJ1-3): DTGVSQNPRHKITKRGQNVTFRCDPISEHNRLYWYRQTLGQGPEFLTYFQNEAQLEKSRLLSDRFSAERPKGSFSTLEIQRTEQGDSAMYLCASSSSGSQNTIYFGEGSWLTVV.

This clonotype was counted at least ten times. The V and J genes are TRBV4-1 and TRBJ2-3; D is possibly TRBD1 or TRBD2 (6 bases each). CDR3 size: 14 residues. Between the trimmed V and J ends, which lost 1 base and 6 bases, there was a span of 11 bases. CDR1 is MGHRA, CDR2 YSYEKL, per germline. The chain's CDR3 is CASSQVGGIDTQYF. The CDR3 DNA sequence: TGCGCCAGCAGCCAAGTAGGGGGGATTGATACGCAGTATTTT.

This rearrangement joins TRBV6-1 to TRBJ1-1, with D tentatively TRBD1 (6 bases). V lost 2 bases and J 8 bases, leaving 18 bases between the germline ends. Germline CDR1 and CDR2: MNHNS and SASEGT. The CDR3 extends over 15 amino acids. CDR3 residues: CASSENSRRDIEAFF. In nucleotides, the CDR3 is TGTGCCAGCAGTGAAAACAGTCGGCGGGACATCGAAGCTTTCTTT.

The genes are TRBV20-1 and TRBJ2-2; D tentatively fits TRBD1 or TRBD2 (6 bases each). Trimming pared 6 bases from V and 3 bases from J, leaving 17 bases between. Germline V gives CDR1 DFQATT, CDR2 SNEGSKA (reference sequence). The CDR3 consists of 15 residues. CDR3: CSAEMGGSDTGELFF. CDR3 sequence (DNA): TGCAGTGCCGAGATGGGGGGCAGCGACACCGGGGAGCTGTTTTTT.

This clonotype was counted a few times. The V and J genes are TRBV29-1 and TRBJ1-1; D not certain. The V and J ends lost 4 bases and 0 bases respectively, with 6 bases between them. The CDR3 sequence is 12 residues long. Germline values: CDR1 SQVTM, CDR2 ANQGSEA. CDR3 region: CSVARLNTEAFF. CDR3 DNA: TGCAGCGTTGCCAGACTGAACACTGAAGCTTTCTTT.

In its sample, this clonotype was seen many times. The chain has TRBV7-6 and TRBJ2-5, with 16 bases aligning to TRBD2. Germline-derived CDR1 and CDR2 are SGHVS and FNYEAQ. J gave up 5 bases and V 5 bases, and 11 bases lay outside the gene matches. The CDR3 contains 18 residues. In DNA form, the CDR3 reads TGTGCCAGCAGCCAGGGACTAGCGGGAGGGCTTCTCTATGAGACCCAGTACTTC. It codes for CASSQGLAGGLLYETQYF.

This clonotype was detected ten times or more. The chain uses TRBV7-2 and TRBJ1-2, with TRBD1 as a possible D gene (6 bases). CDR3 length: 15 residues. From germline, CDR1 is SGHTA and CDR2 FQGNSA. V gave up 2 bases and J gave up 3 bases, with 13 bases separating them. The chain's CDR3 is CASSLIQGGDYGYTF. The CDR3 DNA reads TGTGCCAGCAGCTTAATACAGGGAGGGGACTATGGCTACACCTTC.

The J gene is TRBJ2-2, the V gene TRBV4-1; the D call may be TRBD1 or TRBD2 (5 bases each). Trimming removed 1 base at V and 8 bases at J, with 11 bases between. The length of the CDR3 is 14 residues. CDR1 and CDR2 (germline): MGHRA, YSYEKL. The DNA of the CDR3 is TGCGCCAGCAGCCAAGTTGGGGGTGAGGGGGAGCTGTTTTTT. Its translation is CASSQVGGEGELFF.

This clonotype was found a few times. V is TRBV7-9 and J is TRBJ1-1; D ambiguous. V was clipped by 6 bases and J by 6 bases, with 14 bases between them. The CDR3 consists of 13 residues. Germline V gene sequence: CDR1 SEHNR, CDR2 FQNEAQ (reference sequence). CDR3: CASSSIGWAEAFF. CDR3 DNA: TGTGCCAGCAGTTCTATAGGATGGGCTGAAGCTTTCTTT. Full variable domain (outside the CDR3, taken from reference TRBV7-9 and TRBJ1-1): DTGVSQNPRHKITKRGQNVTFRCDPISEHNRLYWYRQTLGQGPEFLTYFQNEAQLEKSRLLSDRFSAERPKGSFSTLEIQRTEQGDSAMYLCASSSIGWAEAFFGQGTRLTVV.

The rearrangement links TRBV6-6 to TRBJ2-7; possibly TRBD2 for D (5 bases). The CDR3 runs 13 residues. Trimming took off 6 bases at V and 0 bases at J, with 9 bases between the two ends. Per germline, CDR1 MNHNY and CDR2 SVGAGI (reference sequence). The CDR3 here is CASRDGNSYEQYV. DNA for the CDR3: TGTGCCAGCAGAGACGGGAACTCCTACGAGCAGTACGTC.

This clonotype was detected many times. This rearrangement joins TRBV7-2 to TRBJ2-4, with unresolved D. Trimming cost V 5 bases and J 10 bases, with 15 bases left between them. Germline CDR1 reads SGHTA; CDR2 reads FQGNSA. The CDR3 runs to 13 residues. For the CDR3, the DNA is TGTGCCAGCAGCCCCGGTAGGGCCCTAATTCAGTACTTC. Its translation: CASSPGRALIQYF.

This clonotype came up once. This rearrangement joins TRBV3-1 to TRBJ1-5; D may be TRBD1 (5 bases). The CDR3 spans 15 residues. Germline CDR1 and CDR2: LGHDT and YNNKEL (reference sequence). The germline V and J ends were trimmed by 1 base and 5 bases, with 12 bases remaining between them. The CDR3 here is CASSQGREVYQPQHF. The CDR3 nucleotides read TGTGCCAGCAGCCAAGGCAGGGAAGTTTATCAGCCCCAGCATTTT.

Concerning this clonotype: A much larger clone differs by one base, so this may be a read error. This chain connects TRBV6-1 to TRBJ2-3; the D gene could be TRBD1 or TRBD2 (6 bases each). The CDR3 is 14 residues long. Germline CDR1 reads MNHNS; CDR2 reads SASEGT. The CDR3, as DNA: TGTGCCAGCAGTGAAGGGAGGGACACAGATACGCAGTGTTTT. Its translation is CASSEGRDTDTQCF.

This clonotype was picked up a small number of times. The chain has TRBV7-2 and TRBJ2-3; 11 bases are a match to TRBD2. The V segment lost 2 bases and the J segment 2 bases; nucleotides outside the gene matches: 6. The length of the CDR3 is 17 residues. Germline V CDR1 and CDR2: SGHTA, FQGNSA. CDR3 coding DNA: TGTGCCAGCAGCTTAAGGCTAGCGGGAGGTATCACAGATACGCAGTATTTT. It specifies CASSLRLAGGITDTQYF. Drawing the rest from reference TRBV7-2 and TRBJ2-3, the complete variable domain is GAGVSQSPSNKVTEKGKDVELRCDPISGHTALYWYRQSLGQGLEFLIYFQGNSAPDKSGLPSDRFSAERTGGSVSTLTIQRTQQEDSAVYLCASSLRLAGGITDTQYFGPGTRLTVL.

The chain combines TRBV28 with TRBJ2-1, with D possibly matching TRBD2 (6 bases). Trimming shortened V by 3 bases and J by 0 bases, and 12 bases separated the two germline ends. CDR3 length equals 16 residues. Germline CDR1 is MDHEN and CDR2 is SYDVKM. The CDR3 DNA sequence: TGTGCCAGCAGTTTTGGCGGGACCCGCTCCTACAATGAGCAGTTCTTC. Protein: CASSFGGTRSYNEQFF.

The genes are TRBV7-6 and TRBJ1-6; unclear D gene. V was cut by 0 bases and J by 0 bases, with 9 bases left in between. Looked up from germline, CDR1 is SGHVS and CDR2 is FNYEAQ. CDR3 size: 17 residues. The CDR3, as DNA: TGTGCCAGCAGCTTAGCTGGGAAAAGCTCCTATAATTCACCCCTCCACTTT. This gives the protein CASSLAGKSSYNSPLHF.

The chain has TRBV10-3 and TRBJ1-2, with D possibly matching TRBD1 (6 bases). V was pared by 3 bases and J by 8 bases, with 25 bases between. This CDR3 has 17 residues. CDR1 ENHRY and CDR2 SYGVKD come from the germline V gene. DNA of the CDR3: TGTGCCATCAGTGACCAGGGGAGGGAAGGAAGATTTGGCGGCTACACCTTC. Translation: CAISDQGREGRFGGYTF.

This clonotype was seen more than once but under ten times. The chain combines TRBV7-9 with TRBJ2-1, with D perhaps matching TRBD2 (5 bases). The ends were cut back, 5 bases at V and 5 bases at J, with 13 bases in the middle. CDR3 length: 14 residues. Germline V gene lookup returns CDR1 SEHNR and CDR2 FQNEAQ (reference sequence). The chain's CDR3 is CASSLRELNNEQFF. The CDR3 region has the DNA TGTGCCAGCAGCCTCCGGGAATTGAACAATGAGCAGTTCTTC.

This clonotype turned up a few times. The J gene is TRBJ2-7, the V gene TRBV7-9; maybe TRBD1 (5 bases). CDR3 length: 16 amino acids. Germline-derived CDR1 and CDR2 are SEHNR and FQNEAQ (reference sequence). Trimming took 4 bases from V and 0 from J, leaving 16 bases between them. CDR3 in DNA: TGTGCCAGCAGCTCCACGGGCAGGGTGCTCTCCTACGAGCAGTACTTC. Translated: CASSSTGRVLSYEQYF.

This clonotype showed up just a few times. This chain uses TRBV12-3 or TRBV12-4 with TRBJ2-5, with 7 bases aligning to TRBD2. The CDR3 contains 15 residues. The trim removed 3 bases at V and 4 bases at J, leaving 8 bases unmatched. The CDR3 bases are TGTGCCAGCAGTTTTAGTTGGGAGGGCCGAGAGACCCAGTACTTC. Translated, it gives CASSFSWEGRETQYF.

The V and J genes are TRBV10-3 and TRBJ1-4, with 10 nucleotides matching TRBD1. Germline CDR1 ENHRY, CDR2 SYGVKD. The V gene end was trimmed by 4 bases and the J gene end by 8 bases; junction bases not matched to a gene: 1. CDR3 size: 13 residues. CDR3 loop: CAISATGGEKLFF. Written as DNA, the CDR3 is TGTGCCATCAGTGCGACAGGGGGCGAAAAACTGTTTTTT.